The clone carrying this T cell receptor beta chain occurred many times. What it binds is unknown. With V trimmed by 8 bases and J by 5 bases, 6 bases remained unmatched. This CDR3 has 13 residues. CDR1 and CDR2 (germline): ENHRY, SYGVKD. The record originates from a study of human T cells and chemical hapten exposure. Regarding the study as a whole: Expanded TCRs showed more large CDR3 clusters than pre-sensitization or healthy control sets.

This sample's time point: pre-sensitization, week 0. Treatment specified: therapeutic diphenylcyclopropenone sensitization with weekly scalp DPC. TCRdb processed the RACE reads anew with MiXCR; each CDR3 protein has one entry. Of 380,000 or so distinct CDR3 sequences in the sample, over 5% were seen once. V usage is TRBV10-3 and J usage is TRBJ2-1; 7 nucleotides align to TRBD1. The clonotype was recovered from a young woman with alopecia areata. Some clones in this sample may be carry-over from other donors' samples. The material was whole blood, obtained in connection with sensitization to the hapten diphenylcyclopropenone (DPC). This CDR3 is CAIRRDRDNEQFF. The DNA of the CDR3 is TGTGCCATCCGCCGGGACAGAGACAATGAGCAGTTCTTC.